The clone carrying this TCR beta chain was seen more than once but under ten times. The data originate from a study of T cell changes during pregnancy in multiple sclerosis. The data were produced by immunoSEQ multiplex PCR, yet TCRdb's version contains in-frame clones alone and is incomplete. The repertoire holds tens of thousands of clones, more than 85% seen once, with around 5.5% in the top ten. Germline V CDR1 and CDR2: SQVTM, ANQGSEA. This CDR3 has 11 residues. V was cut by 1 base and J by 6 bases, with 4 bases left in between. The receptor was isolated from a female donor with multiple sclerosis, enrolled in a pregnancy study. The rearrangement links TRBV29-1 to TRBJ2-1; D ambiguous. This specimen was CD8+ T cells from peripheral blood mononuclear cells, taken in the third trimester of pregnancy. The CDR3 DNA sequence: TGCAGCGTTGAAGGGGCCAATGAGCAGTTCTTC. It translates to CSVEGANEQFF.